The 4 T cell receptor beta chains given below trace back to one sample, sequenced in a study of cytomegalovirus exposure and HLA in healthy donors. The PCR employed 60 Vbeta primers together with 13 Jbeta primers. TCRdb's copy holds only in-frame clones and misses some; the assay was immunoSEQ multiplex PCR. The sample records about 140,000 clones, about 72% being singletons. Source material: PBMCs. These receptors were collected from a man aged 60-69 years in good health and CMV-seronegative.

CDR3 sequence (DNA): TGTGCCAGCAGTTTAGGCGGGGTTAATGAAAAACTGTTTTTT. Protein sequence: CASSLGGVNEKLFF. The rearrangement links TRBV28 to TRBJ1-4, with unresolved D. Between the trimmed V and J ends, which lost 2 bases and 4 bases, there was a span of 8 bases. Germline-derived CDR1 and CDR2 are MDHEN and SYDVKM. The CDR3 is 14 amino acids.

The genes are TRBV29-1 and TRBJ2-3; 8 positions match TRBD2. Germline trimming cut 6 bases from V and 4 bases from J; bases unmatched to any gene: 6. Per germline, CDR1 SQVTM and CDR2 ANQGSEA. This CDR3 spans 13 amino acids. The CDR3 DNA follows: TGCAGCGTGGGGACTAGACTTTCAGATACGCAGTATTTT. Translating gives CSVGTRLSDTQYF.

The V gene is TRBV20-1, the J gene TRBJ2-7; D is unclear. This CDR3 is 11 amino acids long. Germline assignment: CDR1 DFQATT and CDR2 SNEGSKA (reference sequence). CDR3 region: CSWRHPYEQYF. The CDR3 DNA reads TGCAGCTGGCGACACCCCTACGAGCAGTACTTC.

The chain uses TRBV6-5 and TRBJ2-7; 10 positions match TRBD1. CDR3 length: 14 amino acids. The V and J ends lost 8 bases and 4 bases, in that order; junction bases with no gene match: 8. Germline V CDR1 and CDR2: MNHEY, SVGAGI. This chain's CDR3 is CASGAGTGVYEQYF. The CDR3 region has the DNA TGTGCCAGCGGCGCGGGGACAGGGGTTTACGAGCAGTACTTC.